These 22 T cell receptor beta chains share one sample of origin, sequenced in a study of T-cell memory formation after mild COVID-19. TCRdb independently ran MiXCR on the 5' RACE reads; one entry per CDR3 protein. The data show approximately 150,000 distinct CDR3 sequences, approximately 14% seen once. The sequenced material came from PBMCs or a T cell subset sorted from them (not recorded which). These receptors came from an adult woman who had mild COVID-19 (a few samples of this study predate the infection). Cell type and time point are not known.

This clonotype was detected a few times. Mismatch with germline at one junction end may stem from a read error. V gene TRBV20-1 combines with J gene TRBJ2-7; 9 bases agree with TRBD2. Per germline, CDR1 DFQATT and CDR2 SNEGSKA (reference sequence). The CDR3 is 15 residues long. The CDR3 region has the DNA TGCAGTGCTGGAGAGCTAGCGGGACGAAGTTACGAGCAGTACTTC. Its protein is CSAGELAGRSYEQYF.

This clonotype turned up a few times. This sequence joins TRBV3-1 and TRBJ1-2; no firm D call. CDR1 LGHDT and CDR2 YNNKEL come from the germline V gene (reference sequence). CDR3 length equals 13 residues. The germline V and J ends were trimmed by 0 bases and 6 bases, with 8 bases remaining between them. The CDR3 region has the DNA TGTGCCAGCAGCCAAGAAACCTTCAATGGCTACACCTTC. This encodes CASSQETFNGYTF.

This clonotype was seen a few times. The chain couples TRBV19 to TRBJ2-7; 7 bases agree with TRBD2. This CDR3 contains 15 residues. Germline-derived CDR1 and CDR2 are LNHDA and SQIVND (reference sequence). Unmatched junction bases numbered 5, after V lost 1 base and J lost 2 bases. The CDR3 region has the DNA TGTGCCAGTAGTATAGGGTCGGGAGGAACCTACGAGCAGTACTTC. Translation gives CASSIGSGGTYEQYF.

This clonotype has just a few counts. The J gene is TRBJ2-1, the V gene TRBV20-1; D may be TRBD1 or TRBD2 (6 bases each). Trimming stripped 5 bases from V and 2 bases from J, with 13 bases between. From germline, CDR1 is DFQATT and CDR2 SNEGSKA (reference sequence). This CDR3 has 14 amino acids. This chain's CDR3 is CSARHRGAYNEQFF. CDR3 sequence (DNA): TGCAGTGCTCGTCATAGGGGGGCCTACAATGAGCAGTTCTTC.

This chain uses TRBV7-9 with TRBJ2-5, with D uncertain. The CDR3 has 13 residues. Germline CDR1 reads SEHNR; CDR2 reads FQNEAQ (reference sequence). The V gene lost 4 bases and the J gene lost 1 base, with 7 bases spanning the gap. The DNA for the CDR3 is TGTGCCAGCAGCTCGAGATTCCAAGAGACCCAGTACTTC. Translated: CASSSRFQETQYF.

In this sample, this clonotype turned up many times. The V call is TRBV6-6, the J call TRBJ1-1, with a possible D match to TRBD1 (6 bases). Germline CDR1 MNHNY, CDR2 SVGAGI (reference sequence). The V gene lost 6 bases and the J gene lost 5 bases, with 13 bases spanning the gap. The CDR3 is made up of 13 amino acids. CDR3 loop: CASSMTGRTEAFF. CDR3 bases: TGTGCCAGCAGCATGACAGGTAGAACTGAAGCTTTCTTT.

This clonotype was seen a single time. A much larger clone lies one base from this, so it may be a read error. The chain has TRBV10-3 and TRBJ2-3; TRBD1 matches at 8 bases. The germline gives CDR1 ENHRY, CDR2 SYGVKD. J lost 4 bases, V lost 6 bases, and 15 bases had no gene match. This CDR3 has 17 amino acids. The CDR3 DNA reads TGTGCCATCAGATACCTTGCCCGGACAGGGTCCCCAGATACGCAGTATTTT. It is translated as CAIRYLARTGSPDTQYF.

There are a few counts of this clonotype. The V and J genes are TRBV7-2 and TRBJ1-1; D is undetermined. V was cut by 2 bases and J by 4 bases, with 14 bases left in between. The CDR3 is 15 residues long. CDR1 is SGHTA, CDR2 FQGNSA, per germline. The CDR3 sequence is CASSLRADPSTEAFF. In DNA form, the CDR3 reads TGTGCCAGCAGCTTAAGGGCAGACCCGAGCACTGAAGCTTTCTTT. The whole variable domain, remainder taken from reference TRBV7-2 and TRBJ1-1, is GAGVSQSPSNKVTEKGKDVELRCDPISGHTALYWYRQSLGQGLEFLIYFQGNSAPDKSGLPSDRFSAERTGGSVSTLTIQRTQQEDSAVYLCASSLRADPSTEAFFGQGTRLTVV.

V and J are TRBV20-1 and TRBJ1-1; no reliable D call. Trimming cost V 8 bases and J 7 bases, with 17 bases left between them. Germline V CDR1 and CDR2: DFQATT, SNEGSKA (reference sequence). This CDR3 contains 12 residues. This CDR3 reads CSSLRRDSEAFF. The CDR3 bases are TGCAGTAGTTTAAGGAGGGATAGTGAAGCTTTCTTT.

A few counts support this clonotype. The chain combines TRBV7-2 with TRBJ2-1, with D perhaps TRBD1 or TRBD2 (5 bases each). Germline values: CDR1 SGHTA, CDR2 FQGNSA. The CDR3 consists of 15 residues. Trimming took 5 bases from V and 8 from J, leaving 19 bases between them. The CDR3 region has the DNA TGTGCCAGCAGCGTATTAGGCTGGGACGAGGATGAGCAGTTCTTC. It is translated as CASSVLGWDEDEQFF.

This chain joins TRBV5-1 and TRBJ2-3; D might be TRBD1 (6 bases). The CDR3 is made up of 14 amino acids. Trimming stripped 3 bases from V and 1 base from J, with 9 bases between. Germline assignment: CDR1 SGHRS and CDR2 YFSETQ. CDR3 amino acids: CASSWTEGTDTQYF. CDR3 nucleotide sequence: TGCGCCAGCAGCTGGACAGAAGGCACAGATACGCAGTATTTT.

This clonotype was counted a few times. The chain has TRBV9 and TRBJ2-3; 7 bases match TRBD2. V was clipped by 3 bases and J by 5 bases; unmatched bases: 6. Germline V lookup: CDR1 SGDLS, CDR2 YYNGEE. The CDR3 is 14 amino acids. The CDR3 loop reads CASSASGSGDTQYF. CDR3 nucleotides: TGTGCCAGCAGCGCTAGCGGTTCGGGAGATACGCAGTATTTT.

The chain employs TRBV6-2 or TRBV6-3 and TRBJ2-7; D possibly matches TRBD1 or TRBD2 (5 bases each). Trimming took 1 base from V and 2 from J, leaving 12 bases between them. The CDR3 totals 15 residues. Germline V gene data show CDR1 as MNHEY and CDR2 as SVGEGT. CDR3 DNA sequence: TGTGCCAGCAGTTACTTTGGGGGTCCCGCCTACGAGCAGTACTTC. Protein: CASSYFGGPAYEQYF.

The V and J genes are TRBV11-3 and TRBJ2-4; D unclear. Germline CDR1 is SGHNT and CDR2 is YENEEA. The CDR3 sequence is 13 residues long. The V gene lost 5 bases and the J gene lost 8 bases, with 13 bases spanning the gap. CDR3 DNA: TGTGCCAGCAGCCGCCGGAATAGGGACATTCAGTACTTC. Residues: CASSRRNRDIQYF.

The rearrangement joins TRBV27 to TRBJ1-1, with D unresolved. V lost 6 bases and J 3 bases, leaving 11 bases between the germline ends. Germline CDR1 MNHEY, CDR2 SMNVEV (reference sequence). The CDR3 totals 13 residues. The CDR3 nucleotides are TGTGCCAGCAGCCAAACAGAGTACACTGAAGCTTTCTTT. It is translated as CASSQTEYTEAFF.

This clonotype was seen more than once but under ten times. The CDR3 sequence is CASSELLAPHTDTQYF. The CDR3 nucleotides read TGTGCCAGCAGTGAGTTACTAGCGCCACACACAGATACGCAGTATTTT. The rearrangement links TRBV2 to TRBJ2-3; 7 bases line up with TRBD2. Looked up from germline, CDR1 is SNHLY and CDR2 is FYNNEI. With 3 bases clipped from V and 2 bases from J, the junction kept 8 bases outside the gene matches. CDR3 length: 16 residues.

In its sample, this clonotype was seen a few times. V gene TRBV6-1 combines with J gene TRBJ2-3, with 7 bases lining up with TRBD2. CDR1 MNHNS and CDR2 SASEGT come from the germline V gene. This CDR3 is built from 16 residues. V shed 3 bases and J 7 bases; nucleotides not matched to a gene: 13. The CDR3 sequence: CASSDPGTTIRNTQYF. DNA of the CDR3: TGTGCCAGCAGTGACCCAGGGACTACGATCCGGAATACGCAGTATTTT.

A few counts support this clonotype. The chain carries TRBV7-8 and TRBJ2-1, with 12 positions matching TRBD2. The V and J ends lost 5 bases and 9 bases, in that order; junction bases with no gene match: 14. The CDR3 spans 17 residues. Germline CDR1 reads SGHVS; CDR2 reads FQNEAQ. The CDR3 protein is CASSPLTGTSGLGEQFF. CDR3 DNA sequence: TGTGCCAGCAGCCCCCTTACCGGGACTAGCGGGCTTGGTGAGCAGTTCTTC. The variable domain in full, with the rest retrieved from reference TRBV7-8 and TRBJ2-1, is GAGVSQSPRYKVAKRGQDVALRCDPISGHVSLFWYQQALGQGPEFLTYFQNEAQLDKSGLPSDRFFAERPEGSVSTLKIQRTQQEDSAVYLCASSPLTGTSGLGEQFFGPGTRLTVL.

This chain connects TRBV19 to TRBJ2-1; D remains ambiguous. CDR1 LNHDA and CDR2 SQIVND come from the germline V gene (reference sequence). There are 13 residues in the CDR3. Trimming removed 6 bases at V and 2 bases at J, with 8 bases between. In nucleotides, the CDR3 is TGTGCCAGTAGGCCCCTAGCCTACAATGAGCAGTTCTTC. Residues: CASRPLAYNEQFF.

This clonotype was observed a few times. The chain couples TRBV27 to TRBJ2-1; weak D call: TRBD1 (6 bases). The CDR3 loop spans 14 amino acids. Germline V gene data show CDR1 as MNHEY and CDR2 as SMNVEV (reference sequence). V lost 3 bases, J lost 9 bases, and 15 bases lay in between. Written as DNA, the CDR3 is TGTGCCAGCAGTTTTGGGGACAAGAGAAGTGAGCAGTTCTTC. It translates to CASSFGDKRSEQFF.

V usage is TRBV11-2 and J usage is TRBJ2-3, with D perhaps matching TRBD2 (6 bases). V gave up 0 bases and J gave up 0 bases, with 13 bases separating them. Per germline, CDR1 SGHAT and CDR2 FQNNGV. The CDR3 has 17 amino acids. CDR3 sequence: CASSLDPTGASTDTQYF. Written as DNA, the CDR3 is TGTGCCAGCAGCTTAGACCCGACGGGAGCGAGCACAGATACGCAGTATTTT.

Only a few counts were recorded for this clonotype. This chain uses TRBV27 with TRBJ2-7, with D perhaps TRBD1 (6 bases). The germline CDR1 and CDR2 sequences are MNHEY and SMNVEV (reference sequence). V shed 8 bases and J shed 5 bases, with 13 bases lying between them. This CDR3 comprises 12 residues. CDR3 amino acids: CASHNRVHEQYF. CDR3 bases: TGTGCCAGCCATAACAGGGTCCACGAGCAGTACTTC.